A selection of T cell receptor beta chains follows, all from one sample in a study of T cells in Graves' hyperthyroidism and ophthalmopathy. MiXCR, run by TCRdb on the multiplex PCR reads, gives a single entry per CDR3 protein. Found here are just over 550,000 distinct CDR3 sequences, roughly 50% of them singletons; the top ten hold 6.5% to 9%. Source material: peripheral blood or thyroid tissue (not recorded which). The origin of the receptors is a woman aged 18-29 years with Graves' hyperthyroidism. CDR3s include the opening cysteine and the closing phenylalanine or tryptophan. A D gene is named only where the DNA matches it firmly. Expanded clones get a size class; other rows say once, few or many, or leave the size out.

J | D | V | size | CDR3 | DNA
TRBJ1-1 | . | TRBV10-1 | few | CASTPYPGGSEAFF | TGCGCCAGCACCCCGTACCCGGGGGGCTCTGAAGCTTTCTTT
TRBJ2-7 | . | TRBV2 | . | CASSEPQGDTTHEQYF | TGTGCCAGCAGTGAACCTCAGGGCGACACAACCCACGAGCAGTACTTC
TRBJ2-2 | TRBD1 | TRBV10-3 | . | CAIRGDSYTGELFF | TGTGCCATCAGAGGGGACAGCTACACCGGGGAGCTGTTTTTT
TRBJ1-1 | . | TRBV11-3 | . | CASSPLGDSSGTEAFF | TGTGCCAGCAGCCCCTTGGGAGACAGCTCCGGGACTGAAGCTTTCTTT
TRBJ1-2 | TRBD1 | TRBV7-6 | . | CASADRANYGYTF | TGTGCCAGCGCCGACAGGGCCAACTATGGCTACACCTTC
TRBJ2-7 | TRBD2 | TRBV29-1 | few | CSVGPGLAGNTGELYF | TGCAGCGTTGGTCCGGGGCTAGCGGGCAACACCGGGGAGCTGTACTTC
TRBJ1-2 | . | TRBV19 | . | CASSDSMIYGYTF | TGTGCCAGTAGCGACAGTATGATTTATGGCTACACCTTC
TRBJ1-2 | TRBD1 | TRBV7-2 | few | CASSLGTGGLGYTF | TGTGCCAGCAGCCTTGGGACAGGGGGCCTGGGCTACACCTTC
TRBJ1-1 | . | TRBV7-9 | . | CASSKPGKTEAFF | TGTGCCAGCAGCAAACCGGGGAAAACTGAAGCTTTCTTT
TRBJ1-5 | TRBD1 | TRBV25-1 | . | CATSDSQGTNFQPQHF | TGTGCCACCAGTGATTCACAGGGGACGAATTTTCAGCCCCAGCATTTT
TRBJ2-5 | TRBD2 | TRBV12-3/TRBV12-4 | many | CASRTSGQETQYF | TGTGCCAGCAGGACTAGCGGTCAAGAGACCCAGTACTTC
TRBJ2-7 | TRBD2 | TRBV12-3/TRBV12-4 | few | CASSLTSGRDYEQYF | TGTGCCAGCAGTTTAACTAGCGGGAGGGACTACGAGCAGTACTTC
TRBJ1-6 | . | TRBV7-9 | . | CASSERPGVHSPLHF | TGTGCCAGCAGTGAACGGCCAGGGGTACATTCACCCCTCCACTTT
TRBJ2-7 | . | TRBV7-9 | . | CASSPRDQGYEQYF | TGTGCCAGCAGCCCCCGGGACCAAGGCTACGAGCAGTACTTC
TRBJ2-5 | . | TRBV24-1 | many | CATSDWRVQETQYF | TGTGCCACCAGTGATTGGAGGGTACAAGAGACCCAGTACTTC
TRBJ1-1 | . | TRBV6-6 | . | CASSYVGVAGNTEAFF | TGTGCCAGCAGTTACGTAGGGGTTGCAGGGAACACTGAAGCTTTCTTT
TRBJ2-7 | . | TRBV2 | few | CASEGNRHIRYEQYF | TGTGCCAGCGAAGGAAACAGACATATCCGCTACGAGCAGTACTTC
TRBJ1-5 | . | TRBV20-1 | . | CSARVGRSNQPQHF | TGCAGTGCTAGAGTGGGACGGTCTAATCAGCCCCAGCATTTT
TRBJ1-6 | . | TRBV25-1 | . | CASSPERGSGLHF | TGTGCCAGCAGCCCAGAGAGGGGGTCAGGCCTCCACTTT
TRBJ2-7 | . | TRBV7-8 | many | CASSLAYRDGYEQYF | TGTGCCAGCAGCTTAGCGTATCGGGACGGCTACGAGCAGTACTTC
TRBJ1-1 | . | TRBV24-1 | . | CATDREYTEAFF | TGTGCCACCGACCGGGAGTACACTGAAGCTTTCTTT
TRBJ2-5 | . | TRBV4-2 | few | CASSQVGAETQYF | TGTGCCAGCAGCCAAGTCGGGGCAGAGACCCAGTACTTC
TRBJ2-5 | . | TRBV7-8 | once | CASSLWGDEQETQYF | TGTGCCAGCAGCTTATGGGGGGATGAGCAAGAGACCCAGTACTTC
TRBJ2-7 | TRBD2 | TRBV24-1 | . | CASKTTSGLYEQYF | TGTGCCAGCAAAACGACTAGCGGGCTCTACGAGCAGTACTTC
TRBJ1-2 | TRBD1 | TRBV4-3 | few | CASSQAGGTDYGYTF | TGCGCCAGCAGCCAAGCAGGGGGGACAGACTATGGCTACACCTTC
TRBJ1-1 | . | TRBV20-1 | many | CRARWVDTEAFF | TGCAGGGCGAGGTGGGTGGACACTGAAGCTTTCTTT
TRBJ2-5 | . | TRBV9 | few | CASSVLAQGGETQYF | TGTGCCAGCAGCGTATTGGCCCAGGGTGGGGAGACCCAGTACTTC
TRBJ2-5 | . | TRBV29-1 | many | CSVERAAQETQYF | TGCAGCGTTGAACGGGCAGCGCAAGAGACCCAGTACTTC
TRBJ1-5 | . | TRBV2 | once | CASNGKGQQETQHF | TGTGCCAGTAATGGAAAGGGTCAACAAGAGACCCAGCATTTT
TRBJ1-2 | . | TRBV2 | few | CASSPYAGLNGYTF | TGTGCCAGCAGTCCCTACGCGGGGCTGAATGGCTACACCTTC
TRBJ1-2 | . | TRBV14 | . | CASSLDSDYGYTF | TGTGCCAGCAGCCTTGACTCGGACTATGGCTACACCTTC
TRBJ1-6 | TRBD1 | TRBV11-3 | . | CASSGRQGDSPLHF | TGTGCCAGCAGCGGAAGACAGGGCGATTCACCCCTCCACTTT
TRBJ2-2 | . | TRBV6-1 | . | CASSVARRNTGELFF | TGTGCCAGCAGCGTAGCTCGGCGGAACACCGGGGAGCTGTTTTTT
TRBJ1-5 | . | TRBV2 | . | CANSDRTGGNQPQHF | TGTGCCAACAGTGACAGGACTGGTGGCAATCAGCCCCAGCATTTT
TRBJ1-1 | . | TRBV7-2 | . | CASSPLSENTEAFF | TGTGCCAGCAGCCCCTTATCCGAGAACACTGAAGCTTTCTTT
TRBJ2-7 | TRBD2 | TRBV2 | . | CAIHSGRGEQYF | TGTGCCATCCACAGCGGGAGAGGCGAGCAGTACTTC
TRBJ1-2 | TRBD1 | TRBV10-3 | . | CAISDGTGDPNYGYTF | TGTGCCATCAGTGACGGGACAGGAGATCCAAACTATGGCTACACCTTC
TRBJ2-7 | . | TRBV9 | once | CASSQDRTRTYEQYF | TGTGCCAGCAGCCAAGACAGGACTAGGACCTACGAGCAGTACTTC
TRBJ2-5 | . | TRBV7-2 | few | CASSLFQETQYF | TGTGCCAGCAGCTTATTCCAAGAGACCCAGTACTTC
TRBJ2-2 | . | TRBV7-2 | many | CASSLDRNTGELFF | TGTGCCAGCAGCTTGGACCGAAACACCGGGGAGCTGTTTTTT
TRBJ1-2 | TRBD1 | TRBV15 | . | CATSREDRASYTF | TGTGCCACCAGCAGAGAGGACAGGGCGAGCTACACCTTC
TRBJ1-5 | . | TRBV6-2/TRBV6-3 | . | CASSYAVREYQPQHF | TGTGCCAGCAGTTACGCTGTCAGGGAGTATCAGCCCCAGCATTTT
TRBJ2-7 | . | TRBV24-1 | many | CATSGRDNSYEQYF | TGTGCCACCAGTGGGCGGGACAATTCCTACGAGCAGTACTTC
TRBJ1-5 | . | TRBV29-1 | . | CSVDRTGQPQHF | TGCAGCGTTGACAGGACGGGGCAGCCCCAGCATTTT
TRBJ2-5 | TRBD1 | TRBV25-1 | many | CASSEGGTGSETQYF | TGTGCCAGCAGTGAAGGGGGGACAGGGTCCGAGACCCAGTACTTC
TRBJ1-2 | . | TRBV25-1 | once | CASSRLGAGYTF | TGTGCCAGCAGTCGGTTAGGGGCTGGCTACACCTTC
TRBJ1-4 | . | TRBV7-8 | many | CASSLASEKLFF | TGTGCCAGCAGCTTAGCTTCTGAAAAACTGTTTTTT
TRBJ1-1 | . | TRBV20-1 | . | CSASSFLTNTEAFF | TGCAGTGCTAGTAGTTTCCTCACGAACACTGAAGCTTTCTTT
TRBJ1-4 | . | TRBV15 | . | CATKFGGRAKNCFF | .